These 4 T cell receptor beta chains share one sample of origin, sequenced in a study of radiotherapy plus CTLA-4 blockade in lung cancer. Sequencing was performed with immunoSEQ multiplex PCR; in TCRdb, only in-frame clones are kept and a portion is missing. Among tens of thousands of clones listed, 71% were seen once. Source: peripheral blood, taken from a patient treated with radiotherapy plus ipilimumab. Source of these receptors: a human donor with non-small cell lung cancer whose response to radiotherapy plus ipilimumab could not be evaluated.

The chain joins TRBV6-1 to TRBJ2-5; TRBD1 matches at 8 bases. The V and J ends lost 5 bases and 6 bases, in that order; junction bases with no gene match: 5. The CDR3 contains 13 residues. Looked up from germline, CDR1 is MNHNS and CDR2 is SASEGT. This chain's CDR3 is CASSKTGVKTQYF. The DNA for the CDR3 is TGTGCCAGCAGTAAGACAGGGGTGAAGACCCAGTACTTC.

This clone was seen once. The chain combines TRBV13 with TRBJ2-5; D may be TRBD2 (6 bases). This CDR3 is 13 amino acids long. V shed 1 base and J shed 4 bases, with 7 bases lying between them. Germline V gene lookup returns CDR1 PRHDT and CDR2 FYEKMQ (reference sequence). Written as DNA, the CDR3 is TGTGCCAGCAGCTTAGAGGGAGGAGAGACCCAGTACTTC. This translates into CASSLEGGETQYF.

This chain uses TRBV5-4 with TRBJ1-3, with 8 bases identical to TRBD1. CDR1 and CDR2 from the germline V gene are SGHNT and YYREEE (reference sequence). The CDR3 contains 18 residues. Germline trimming cut 4 bases from V and 0 bases from J; bases unmatched to any gene: 12. The CDR3 nucleotides read TGTGCCAGCAGCAGTAAGGCAACAGGGGGATCCTCTGGAAACACCATATATTTT. It is translated as CASSSKATGGSSGNTIYF.

The chain is built from TRBV9 and TRBJ2-7; 9 nucleotides agree with TRBD1. The J segment lost 2 bases and the V segment lost 0 bases, leaving 3 bases of the junction unmatched. Looked up from germline, CDR1 is SGDLS and CDR2 is YYNGEE. The CDR3 spans 15 residues. CDR3 amino acids: CASSVGDRAAYEQYF. In DNA form, the CDR3 reads TGTGCCAGCAGCGTAGGGGACAGGGCCGCCTACGAGCAGTACTTC.